Below, one TCR beta chain is given with its context. This record comes from a study of blood T cell repertoires in COVID-19. Sequencing was performed with immunoSEQ multiplex PCR; in TCRdb, only in-frame clones are kept and a portion is missing. The data show roughly 150,000 clones, approximately 92% seen once. Germline CDR1 SGHTA, CDR2 FQGTGA. This CDR3 is built from 17 residues. V shed 2 bases, J shed 7 bases, and the junction held 11 bases outside the gene matches. The TCR originated in a woman aged 40 to 50 with acute or convalescent COVID-19. Material for sequencing was peripheral blood. The chain has TRBV7-3 and TRBJ2-1; TRBD2 aligns across 10 bases. The CDR3 protein is CASSLELAGAPWNEQFF. The CDR3 region has the DNA TGTGCCAGCAGCTTAGAGCTAGCGGGGGCCCCGTGGAATGAGCAGTTCTTC.